This passage covers 14 T cell receptor beta chains from one sample sequenced in a study of T-cell reconstitution after alpha-beta-depleted transplantation in children. The library targeted TCRbeta and was prepared with unique molecular identifiers. Each CDR3 protein gets one entry after TCRdb re-called the PCR reads with MiXCR. The sample has about 900,000 distinct CDR3 sequences, roughly 31% seen once. Sequencing used PBMCs, mostly from graft donor cells, obtained 360 days after TCRalphabeta/CD19-depleted stem cell transplant. The receptors shown here come from a boy younger than two who had a stem cell transplant for SCID, so the T cells may come from the graft donor.

The genes are TRBV7-9 and TRBJ2-3; D remains ambiguous. V gave up 2 bases and J gave up 4 bases, with 13 bases separating them. The CDR3 is made up of 15 amino acids. CDR1 SEHNR and CDR2 FQNEAQ come from the germline V gene (reference sequence). The CDR3 nucleotides are TGTGCCAGCAGCTTATTAGGTCGTATCGCAGATACGCAGTATTTT. Residues: CASSLLGRIADTQYF.

This clonotype was seen only a few times. The chain uses TRBV4-2 and TRBJ2-1; D might be TRBD2 (7 bases). The CDR3 covers 16 residues. CDR1 LGHNA and CDR2 YNFKEQ come from the germline V gene. V was pared by 0 bases and J by 4 bases, with 13 bases between. CDR3 sequence (DNA): TGTGCCAGCAGCCAAGACGGGGGGCGCGGGTACAATGAGCAGTTCTTC. Amino acid sequence: CASSQDGGRGYNEQFF.

This clonotype was detected many times. This rearrangement joins TRBV9 to TRBJ2-2, with TRBD1 matching over 7 bases. The junction had 0 bases not matched to a gene; V was cut back by 0 bases and J by 1 base. Germline CDR1 and CDR2: SGDLS and YYNGEE. This CDR3 region has 15 residues. The chain's CDR3 is CASSVGTGNTGELFF. In DNA, the CDR3 is TGTGCCAGCAGCGTAGGGACAGGGAACACCGGGGAGCTGTTTTTT.

The chain has TRBV4-3 and TRBJ1-1; TRBD1 is a possible D gene (6 bases). Germline CDR1 reads LGHNA; CDR2 reads YSLEER. V was clipped by 4 bases and J by 4 bases, with 16 bases between them. CDR3 length: 15 amino acids. The DNA for the CDR3 is TGCGCCAGCAGCCTTCTCGGGGGGGCGGTCACTGAAGCTTTCTTT. Translated: CASSLLGGAVTEAFF.

J is TRBJ1-1 and V is TRBV5-1, with a possible D match to TRBD1 (5 bases). V was trimmed by 0 bases and J by 5 bases, leaving 17 bases between them. The CDR3 runs 16 residues. The germline V gene has CDR1 SGHRS and CDR2 YFSETQ. The CDR3: CASSLGIRALVTEAFF. CDR3 DNA sequence: TGCGCCAGCAGCTTGGGTATCAGGGCACTCGTAACTGAAGCTTTCTTT.

This clonotype occurred a few times. This chain connects TRBV20-1 to TRBJ2-2; 7 positions agree with TRBD1. The CDR3 spans 16 residues. V trimming: 6 bases; J trimming: 2 bases; junction bases outside the gene matches: 12. The germline CDR1 and CDR2 sequences are DFQATT and SNEGSKA (reference sequence). For the CDR3, the DNA is TGCAGTGCCAGGAAGCACAGGGGTACCAACACCGGGGAGCTGTTTTTT. Its protein is CSARKHRGTNTGELFF.

This chain uses TRBV12-3 or TRBV12-4 with TRBJ1-2; 9 nucleotides align to TRBD1. CDR3 length: 17 amino acids. With 4 bases clipped from V and 8 bases from J, the junction kept 17 bases outside the gene matches. CDR3 bases: TGTGCCAGCAGTTCTATTATAAACAGGGGGCCCCTACGCGGCTACACCTTC. Its translation: CASSSIINRGPLRGYTF.

The chain recombines TRBV12-3 or TRBV12-4 with TRBJ2-4; no definite D call. Trimming left V 1 base short and J 0 bases short, with 22 bases between. The CDR3 has 20 amino acids. In DNA, the CDR3 is TGTGCCAGCAGTTTAGGGTTCTGGGGTCTGCACCTTGGAGCCAAAAACATTCAGTACTTC. Its protein product is CASSLGFWGLHLGAKNIQYF.

The sample holds a few counts of this clonotype. J is TRBJ2-2 and V is TRBV4-2; perhaps TRBD2 as D (5 bases). V lost 4 bases and J 5 bases, leaving 14 bases between the germline ends. The CDR3 is made up of 15 amino acids. Germline assignment: CDR1 LGHNA and CDR2 YNFKEQ. The CDR3 region has the DNA TGTGCCAGCAGCCGGAATACCCCGGGGACCGGGGAGCTGTTTTTT. Its protein is CASSRNTPGTGELFF.

The chain employs TRBV27 and TRBJ2-7; D is ambiguous. Looked up from germline, CDR1 is MNHEY and CDR2 is SMNVEV (reference sequence). This CDR3 is 14 amino acids long. Trimming took off 6 bases at V and 7 bases at J, with 19 bases between the two ends. CDR3 coding DNA: TGTGCCAGCAGAACGACCAAGTGGGTGAAAGAGCAGTACTTC. Translating it yields CASRTTKWVKEQYF.

The chain has TRBV5-1 and TRBJ2-2; D may correspond to TRBD1 or TRBD2 (5 bases each). This CDR3 contains 14 residues. CDR1 is SGHRS and CDR2 is YFSETQ in the germline V gene. Trimming left V 3 bases short and J 7 bases short, with 13 bases between. CDR3 sequence: CASSSGDVLGELFF. CDR3 DNA sequence: TGCGCCAGCAGCTCCGGGGACGTTCTCGGGGAGCTGTTTTTT.

The chain joins TRBV10-3 to TRBJ2-1; D might be TRBD1 (5 bases). Deletions cut 4 bases from V and 3 bases from J, with 16 bases between. This CDR3 has 16 residues. Germline V gene sequence: CDR1 ENHRY, CDR2 SYGVKD. CDR3 bases: TGTGCCATCAGTGTCGGCAGGGTCCGGTTCTACAATGAGCAGTTCTTC. This encodes CAISVGRVRFYNEQFF.

This clonotype turned up a few times. The CDR3 region has the DNA TGTGCCATCAGTGATCGGACGTCGAGCTCCTACGAGCAGTACTTC. Protein product: CAISDRTSSSYEQYF. The chain carries TRBV10-3 and TRBJ2-7; D gene uncertain. CDR3 size: 15 residues. Trimming left V 3 bases short and J 0 bases short, with 12 bases between. Germline lookup yields CDR1 ENHRY and CDR2 SYGVKD.

In this sample, this clonotype turned up a few times. This chain connects TRBV5-1 to TRBJ1-6, with 10 bases matching TRBD1. V gave up 0 bases and J gave up 9 bases; unmatched junction bases: 9. The germline gives CDR1 SGHRS, CDR2 YFSETQ. The CDR3 extends over 17 amino acids. The CDR3 sequence is CASSLGALGQGFSPLHF. The CDR3 DNA sequence: TGCGCCAGCAGCTTGGGGGCTTTGGGACAGGGGTTTTCACCCCTCCACTTT.